This TCR beta chain comes out of a study of blood T cell repertoires in COVID-19. About the research overall: Samples came from the United States, Italy and Spain, spanning acute and convalescent COVID-19. T cells, B-cell-depleted T cells, or PBMCs provided the cDNA or gDNA that served as material.

This table comes from immunoSEQ multiplex PCR, and its TCRdb copy is limited to in-frame clones, with some not included. This table holds under 200,000 clones, roughly 80% found once. The receptor's source is a woman in her twenties or thirties with acute or convalescent COVID-19. Sequenced input: peripheral blood.

CDR3 DNA: TGTGCCAGCAGTTTATGGAGACTAGCGGGAGGGAACACAGATACGCAGTATTTT. Its protein product is CASSLWRLAGGNTDTQYF. V is TRBV28 and J is TRBJ2-3; 14 nucleotides line up with TRBD2. J was trimmed by 2 bases and V by 0 bases; bases with no gene match: 4. This CDR3 has 18 amino acids. Germline V CDR1 and CDR2: MDHEN, SYDVKM.